The source of this TCR beta chain is a study of beta chain features in type 1 diabetes. About the research overall: Cells sorted and examined across all samples totaled approximately 110 million. Study results and caveats: Type 1 diabetes patients showed a moderate but significant shortening of TCRB CDR3s in all four CD4+ subsets. cDNA-based sequencing might over-represent cells highly expressing TCR. Compared with healthy donors, patients appeared to share more similar naive, central memory and regulatory TCRB repertoires.

Sequencing targeted expressed TCRB transcripts, as all isolated RNA had been reverse transcribed. Average reads for naive, central memory and regulatory T cell samples were roughly 3.4 million. Profiled with immunoSEQ multiplex PCR; TCRdb holds only in-frame clones, not every one. In the table there are hundreds of thousands of clones, 11% to 15% of which are singletons. Note on this clone: Its antigen remains unknown.

The CDR3 spans 14 residues. Trimming stripped 5 bases from V and 6 bases from J, with 17 bases between. From germline, CDR1 is SQVTM and CDR2 ANQGSEA. This clonotype was obtained from a man aged 18 to 30 with type 1 diabetes. Sample: naive CD4+ T cells from blood. V is TRBV29-1 and J is TRBJ1-5, with D possibly being TRBD1 (5 bases). DNA for the CDR3: TGCAGCGTTTCACCGGGACCGCAAGTTCAGCCCCAGCATTTT. This encodes CSVSPGPQVQPQHF.